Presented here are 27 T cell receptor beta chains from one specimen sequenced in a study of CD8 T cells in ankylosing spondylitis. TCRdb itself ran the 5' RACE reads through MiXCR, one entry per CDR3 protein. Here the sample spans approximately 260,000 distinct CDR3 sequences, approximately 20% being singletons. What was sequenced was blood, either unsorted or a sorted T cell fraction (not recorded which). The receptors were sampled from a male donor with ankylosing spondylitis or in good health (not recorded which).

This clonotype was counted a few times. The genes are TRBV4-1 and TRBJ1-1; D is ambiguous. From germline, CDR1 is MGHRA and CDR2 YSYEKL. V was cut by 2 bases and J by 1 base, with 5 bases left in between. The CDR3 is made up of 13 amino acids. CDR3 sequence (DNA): TGCGCCAGCAGCCAAACATCGAACACTGAAGCTTTCTTT. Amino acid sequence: CASSQTSNTEAFF.

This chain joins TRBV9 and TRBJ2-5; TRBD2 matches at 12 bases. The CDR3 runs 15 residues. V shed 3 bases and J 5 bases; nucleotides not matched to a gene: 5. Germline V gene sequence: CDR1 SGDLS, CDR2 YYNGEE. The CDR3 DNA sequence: TGTGCCAGCAGCGCCATGGGGACTAGCGGGGAGACCCAGTACTTC. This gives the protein CASSAMGTSGETQYF.

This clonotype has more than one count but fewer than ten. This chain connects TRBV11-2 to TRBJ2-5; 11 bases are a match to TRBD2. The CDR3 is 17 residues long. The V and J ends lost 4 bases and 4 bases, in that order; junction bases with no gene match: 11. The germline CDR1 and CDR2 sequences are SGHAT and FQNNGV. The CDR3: CASSSETSGILIETQYF. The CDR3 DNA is TGTGCCAGCAGCTCAGAGACTAGCGGGATCTTAATAGAGACCCAGTACTTC. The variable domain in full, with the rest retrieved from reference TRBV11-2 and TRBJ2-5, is EAGVAQSPRYKIIEKRQSVAFWCNPISGHATLYWYQQILGQGPKLLIQFQNNGVVDDSQLPKDRFSAERLKGVDSTLKIQPAKLEDSAVYLCASSSETSGILIETQYFGPGTRLLVL.

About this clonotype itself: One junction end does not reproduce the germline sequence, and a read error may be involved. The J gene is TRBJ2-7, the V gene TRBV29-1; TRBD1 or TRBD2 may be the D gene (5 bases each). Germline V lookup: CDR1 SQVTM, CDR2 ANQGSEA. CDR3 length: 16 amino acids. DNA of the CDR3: TGCAGCGTTGAAGATATGGGGATAAACGGTATGGGGGAGCGGTACTTC. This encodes CSVEDMGINGMGERYF.

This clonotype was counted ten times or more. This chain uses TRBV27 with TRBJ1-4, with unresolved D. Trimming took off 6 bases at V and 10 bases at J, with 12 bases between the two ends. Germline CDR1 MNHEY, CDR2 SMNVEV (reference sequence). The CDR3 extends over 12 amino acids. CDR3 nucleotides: TGTGCCAGCAGCCTTTATTCGGGAAAACTGTTTTTT. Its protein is CASSLYSGKLFF.

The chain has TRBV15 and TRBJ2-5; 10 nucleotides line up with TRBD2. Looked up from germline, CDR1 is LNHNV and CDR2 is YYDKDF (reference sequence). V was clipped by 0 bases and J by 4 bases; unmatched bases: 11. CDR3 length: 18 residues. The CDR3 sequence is CATSRDLRSGRAGETQYF. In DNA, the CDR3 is TGTGCCACCAGCAGAGATTTGAGGAGCGGGAGGGCGGGAGAGACCCAGTACTTC.

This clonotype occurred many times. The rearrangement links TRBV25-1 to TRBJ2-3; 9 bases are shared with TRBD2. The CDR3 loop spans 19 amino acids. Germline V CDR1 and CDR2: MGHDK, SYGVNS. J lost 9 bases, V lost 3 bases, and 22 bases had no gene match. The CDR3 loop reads CASSDRFSGSLAPRATQYF. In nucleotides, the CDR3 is TGTGCCAGCAGTGATCGTTTTAGCGGGAGCCTCGCCCCGAGAGCGACGCAGTATTTT.

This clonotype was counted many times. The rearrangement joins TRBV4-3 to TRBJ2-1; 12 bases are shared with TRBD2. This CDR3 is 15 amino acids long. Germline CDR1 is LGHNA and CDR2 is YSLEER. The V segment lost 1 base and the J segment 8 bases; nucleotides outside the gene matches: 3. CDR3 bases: TGCGCCAGCAGCCAAGGGACTAGCGGGATAGATGAGCAGTTCTTC. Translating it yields CASSQGTSGIDEQFF.

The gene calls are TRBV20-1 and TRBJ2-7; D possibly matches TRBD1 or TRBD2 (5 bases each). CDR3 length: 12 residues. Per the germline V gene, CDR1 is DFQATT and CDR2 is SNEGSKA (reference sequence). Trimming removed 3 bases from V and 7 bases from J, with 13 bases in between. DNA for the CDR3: TGCAGTGCTAGTGGGGGAGCGAGGGAGCAGTACTTC. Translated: CSASGGAREQYF.

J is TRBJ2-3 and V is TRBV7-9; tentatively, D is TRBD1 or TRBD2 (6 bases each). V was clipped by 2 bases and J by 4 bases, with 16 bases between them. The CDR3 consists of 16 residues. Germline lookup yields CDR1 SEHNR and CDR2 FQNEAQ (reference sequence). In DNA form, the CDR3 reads TGTGCCAGCAGCTTACGCGCGCTAGGGGGGTCAGATACGCAGTATTTT. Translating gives CASSLRALGGSDTQYF. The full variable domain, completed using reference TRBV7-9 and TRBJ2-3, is DTGVSQNPRHKITKRGQNVTFRCDPISEHNRLYWYRQTLGQGPEFLTYFQNEAQLEKSRLLSDRFSAERPKGSFSTLEIQRTEQGDSAMYLCASSLRALGGSDTQYFGPGTRLTVL.

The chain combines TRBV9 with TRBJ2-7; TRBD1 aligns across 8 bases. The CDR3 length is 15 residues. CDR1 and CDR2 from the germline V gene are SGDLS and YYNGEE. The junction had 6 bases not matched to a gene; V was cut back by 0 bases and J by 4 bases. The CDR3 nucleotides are TGTGCCAGCAGCGTAGACGCGACAGGGGAGTACGAGCAGTACTTC. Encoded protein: CASSVDATGEYEQYF. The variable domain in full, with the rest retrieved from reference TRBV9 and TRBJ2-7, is DSGVTQTPKHLITATGQRVTLRCSPRSGDLSVYWYQQSLDQGLQFLIQYYNGEERAKGNILERFSAQQFPDLHSELNLSSLELGDSALYFCASSVDATGEYEQYFGPGTRLTVT.

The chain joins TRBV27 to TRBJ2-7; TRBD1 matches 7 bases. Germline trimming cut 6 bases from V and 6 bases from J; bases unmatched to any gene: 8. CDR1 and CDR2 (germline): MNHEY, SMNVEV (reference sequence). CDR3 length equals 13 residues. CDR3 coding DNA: TGTGCCAGCAGCCTGACAGGGCGAAGCGAGCAGTACTTC. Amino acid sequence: CASSLTGRSEQYF.

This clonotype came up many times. The CDR3, as DNA: TGTGCCAGCAGTGAACTTGGGCTAGCGGACCCCTACAATGAGCAGTTCTTC. This sequence encodes CASSELGLADPYNEQFF. This rearrangement joins TRBV2 to TRBJ2-1; 7 bases line up with TRBD2. After removal of 2 bases from V and 2 bases from J, the junction contained 9 bases not matched to a gene. Germline CDR1 SNHLY, CDR2 FYNNEI. The CDR3 runs to 17 residues.

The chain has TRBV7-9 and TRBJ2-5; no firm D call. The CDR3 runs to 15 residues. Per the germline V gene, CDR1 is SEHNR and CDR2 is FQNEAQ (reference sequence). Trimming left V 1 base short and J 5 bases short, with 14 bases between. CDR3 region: CASSLGLVLGETQYF. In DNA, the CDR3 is TGTGCCAGCAGCTTAGGTCTAGTTCTTGGGGAGACCCAGTACTTC.

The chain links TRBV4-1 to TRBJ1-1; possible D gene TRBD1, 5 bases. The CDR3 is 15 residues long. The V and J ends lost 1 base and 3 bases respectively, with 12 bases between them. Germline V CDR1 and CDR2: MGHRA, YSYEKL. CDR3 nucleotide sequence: TGCGCCAGCAGCCAAGGTGGGCGGGGGGACACTGAAGCTTTCTTT. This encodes CASSQGGRGDTEAFF.

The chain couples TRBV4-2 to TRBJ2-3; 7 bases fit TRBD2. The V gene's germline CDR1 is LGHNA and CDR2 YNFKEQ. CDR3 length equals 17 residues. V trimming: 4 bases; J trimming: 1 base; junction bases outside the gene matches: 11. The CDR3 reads CASSPEALAVGTDTQYF. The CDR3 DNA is TGTGCCAGCAGCCCAGAGGCTCTAGCGGTGGGCACAGATACGCAGTATTTT.

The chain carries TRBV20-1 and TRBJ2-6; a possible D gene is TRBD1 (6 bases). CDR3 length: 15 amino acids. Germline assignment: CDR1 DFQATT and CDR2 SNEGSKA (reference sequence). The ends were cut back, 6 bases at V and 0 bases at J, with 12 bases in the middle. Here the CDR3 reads CSAKDSSSGANVLTF. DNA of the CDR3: TGCAGTGCGAAGGACAGTAGCTCTGGGGCCAACGTCCTGACTTTC.

CDR3 residues: CASTLVGGYEQYF. The CDR3 nucleotides are TGTGCCAGCACCCTCGTGGGCGGATACGAGCAGTACTTC. The chain uses TRBV12-3 or TRBV12-4 and TRBJ2-7; no definite D call. The V end lost 7 bases, the J end lost 4 bases, and 14 bases lay between the germline ends. CDR3 length: 13 residues.

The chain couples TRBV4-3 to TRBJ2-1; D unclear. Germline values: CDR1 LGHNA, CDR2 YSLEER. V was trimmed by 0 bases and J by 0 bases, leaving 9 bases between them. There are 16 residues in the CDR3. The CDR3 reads CASSQEGHPSYNEQFF. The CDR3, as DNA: TGCGCCAGCAGCCAAGAGGGCCATCCCTCCTACAATGAGCAGTTCTTC.

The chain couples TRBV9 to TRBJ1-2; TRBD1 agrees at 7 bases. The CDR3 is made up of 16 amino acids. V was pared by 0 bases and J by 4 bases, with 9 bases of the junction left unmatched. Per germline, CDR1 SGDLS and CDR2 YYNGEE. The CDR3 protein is CASSVGDSTDAYGYTF. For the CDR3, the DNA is TGTGCCAGCAGCGTAGGGGACAGTACGGACGCCTATGGCTACACCTTC.

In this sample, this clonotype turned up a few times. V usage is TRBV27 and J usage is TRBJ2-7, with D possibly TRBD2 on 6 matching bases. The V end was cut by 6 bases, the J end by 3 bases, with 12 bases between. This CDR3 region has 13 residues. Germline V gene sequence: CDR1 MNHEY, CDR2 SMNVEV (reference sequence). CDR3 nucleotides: TGTGCCAGCAGCAACATGGGACTCTACGAGCAGTACTTC. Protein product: CASSNMGLYEQYF.

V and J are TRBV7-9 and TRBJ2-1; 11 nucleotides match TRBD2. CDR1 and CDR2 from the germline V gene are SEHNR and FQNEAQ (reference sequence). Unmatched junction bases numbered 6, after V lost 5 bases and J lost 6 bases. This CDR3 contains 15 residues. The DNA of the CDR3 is TGTGCCAGCAGCAGACTAGCGGGAATAGTCAATGAGCAGTTCTTC. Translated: CASSRLAGIVNEQFF. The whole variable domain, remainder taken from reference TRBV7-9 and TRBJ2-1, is DTGVSQNPRHKITKRGQNVTFRCDPISEHNRLYWYRQTLGQGPEFLTYFQNEAQLEKSRLLSDRFSAERPKGSFSTLEIQRTEQGDSAMYLCASSRLAGIVNEQFFGPGTRLTVL.

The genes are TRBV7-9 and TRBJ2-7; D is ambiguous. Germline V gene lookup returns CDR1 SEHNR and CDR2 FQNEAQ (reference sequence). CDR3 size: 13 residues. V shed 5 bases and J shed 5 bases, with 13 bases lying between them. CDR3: CASSHPAGNEQYF. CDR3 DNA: TGTGCCAGCAGCCACCCGGCTGGGAACGAGCAGTACTTC.

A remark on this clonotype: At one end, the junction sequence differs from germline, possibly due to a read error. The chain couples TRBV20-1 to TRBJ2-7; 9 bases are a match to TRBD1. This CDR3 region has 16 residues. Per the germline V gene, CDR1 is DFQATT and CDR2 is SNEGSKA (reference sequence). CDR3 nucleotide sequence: TGCAGTGCTACCCCCCACCCTCGGGACAGGGCCTACGAGCAGTCCTTC. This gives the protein CSATPHPRDRAYEQSF.

The CDR3 sequence: CASSFSLGAADLLNTEAFF. DNA for the CDR3: TGTGCCAGCAGTTTTAGTCTAGGAGCTGCTGACCTCTTGAACACTGAAGCTTTCTTT. The V gene is TRBV12-3 or TRBV12-4, the J gene TRBJ1-1; the D is unclear. The CDR3 covers 19 residues. The V end was cut by 3 bases, the J end by 0 bases, with 23 bases between.

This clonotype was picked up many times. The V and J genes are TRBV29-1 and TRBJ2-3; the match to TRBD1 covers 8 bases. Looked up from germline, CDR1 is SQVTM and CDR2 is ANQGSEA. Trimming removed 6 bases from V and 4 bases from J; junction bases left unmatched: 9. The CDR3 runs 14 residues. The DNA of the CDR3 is TGCAGCGTCGCCTGGACAGGGTGGGCAGATACGCAGTATTTT. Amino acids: CSVAWTGWADTQYF.

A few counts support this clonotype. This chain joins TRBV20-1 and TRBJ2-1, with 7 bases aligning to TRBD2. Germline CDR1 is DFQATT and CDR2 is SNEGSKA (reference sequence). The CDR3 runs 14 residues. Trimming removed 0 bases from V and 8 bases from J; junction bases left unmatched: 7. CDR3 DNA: TGCAGTGCTAGAGATCCAACTAGCGTCCATGAGCAGTTCTTC. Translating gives CSARDPTSVHEQFF.